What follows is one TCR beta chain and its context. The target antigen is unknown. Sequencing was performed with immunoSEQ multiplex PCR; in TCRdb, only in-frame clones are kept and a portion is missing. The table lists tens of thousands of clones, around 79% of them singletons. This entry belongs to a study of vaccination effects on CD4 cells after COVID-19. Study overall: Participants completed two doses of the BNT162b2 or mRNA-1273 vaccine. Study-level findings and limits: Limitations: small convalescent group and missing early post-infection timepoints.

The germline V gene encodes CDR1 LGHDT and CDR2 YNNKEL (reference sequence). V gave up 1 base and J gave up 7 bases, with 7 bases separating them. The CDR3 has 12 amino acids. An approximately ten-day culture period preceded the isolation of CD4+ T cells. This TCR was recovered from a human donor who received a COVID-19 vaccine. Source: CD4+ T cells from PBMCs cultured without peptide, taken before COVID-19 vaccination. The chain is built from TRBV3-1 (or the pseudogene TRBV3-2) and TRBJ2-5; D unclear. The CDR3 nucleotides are TGTGCCAGCAGCCAAGCCCGCGGGACCCAGTACTTC. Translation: CASSQARGTQYF.